The 13 T cell receptor beta chains below were found in one sample sequenced in a study of blood T cell repertoires in COVID-19. Clones were read by immunoSEQ multiplex PCR, and TCRdb kept only the in-frame ones, dropping some. The sample lists more than 150,000 clones, roughly four fifths occurring once. The specimen sequenced was peripheral blood. All receptors derive from an older man who had recovered from COVID-19.

This clone occurred once. The chain couples TRBV7-8 to TRBJ2-1, with TRBD1 matching 9 bases. This CDR3 spans 15 amino acids. V gave up 5 bases and J gave up 1 base; unmatched junction bases: 3. The germline gives CDR1 SGHVS, CDR2 FQNEAQ. The CDR3 sequence is CASSRGTGSYNEQFF. CDR3 bases: TGTGCCAGCAGCCGGGGGACAGGGTCCTACAATGAGCAGTTCTTC.

The genes are TRBV3-1 (or the pseudogene TRBV3-2) and TRBJ2-3; 10 nucleotides match TRBD2. V gave up 8 bases and J gave up 1 base; unmatched junction bases: 15. From germline, CDR1 is LGHDT and CDR2 YNNKEL (reference sequence). The CDR3 covers 18 residues. The CDR3 sequence is CASHGAGGSMIRTDTQYF. The DNA for the CDR3 is TGTGCCAGCCATGGAGCGGGAGGGTCCATGATTCGCACAGATACGCAGTATTTT.

The chain links TRBV20-1 to TRBJ1-3; a weak D match, TRBD1 (5 bases). The CDR3 sequence is 14 residues long. V was pared by 3 bases and J by 0 bases, with 9 bases between. Germline V gives CDR1 DFQATT, CDR2 SNEGSKA (reference sequence). CDR3 region: CSASSTGSGNTIYF. CDR3 nucleotides: TGCAGTGCTAGTAGCACAGGCTCTGGAAACACCATATATTTT.

The rearrangement links TRBV4-3 to TRBJ2-3; 7 bases match TRBD2. The V gene end was trimmed by 3 bases and the J gene end by 0 bases; junction bases not matched to a gene: 9. The CDR3 consists of 17 residues. Germline V CDR1 and CDR2: LGHNA, YSLEER. For the CDR3, the DNA is TGCGCCAGCAGCCAGGTTTTACAGCGGGGAAGCACAGATACGCAGTATTTT. Its translation is CASSQVLQRGSTDTQYF.

Comments on this clone: Additional DNA sequences in this sample encode the identical CDR3. CDR3 nucleotide sequence: TGCAGTGCTAGAGACACCTACGAGCAGTACTTC. Protein sequence: CSARDTYEQYF. This chain uses TRBV20-1 with TRBJ2-7; D not certain. The CDR3 totals 11 residues. V was pared by 0 bases and J by 2 bases, with 2 bases between. The germline gives CDR1 DFQATT, CDR2 SNEGSKA (reference sequence).

The chain combines TRBV6-1 with TRBJ1-2; D unclear. Germline assignment: CDR1 MNHNS and CDR2 SASEGT. The ends were cut back, 1 base at V and 4 bases at J, with 7 bases in the middle. The CDR3 totals 13 residues. CDR3 in amino acids: CASSEGQIYGYTF. The CDR3 nucleotides are TGTGCCAGCAGTGAAGGGCAGATCTATGGCTACACCTTC.

This clone was seen a handful of times. This chain joins TRBV10-1 and TRBJ1-1; TRBD1 might be the D (5 bases). Trimming stripped 5 bases from V and 5 bases from J, with 15 bases between. This CDR3 region has 14 residues. Per the germline V gene, CDR1 is WNHNN and CDR2 is SYGVQD (reference sequence). The DNA for the CDR3 is TGCGCCAGCAGTTTAAAACAGGACGGGACTGAAGCTTTCTTT. Residues: CASSLKQDGTEAFF.

A few counts support this clone. The rearrangement joins TRBV11-2 to TRBJ1-1, with 10 bases matching TRBD1. Germline-derived CDR1 and CDR2 are SGHAT and FQNNGV. CDR3 size: 15 residues. V shed 3 bases, J shed 1 base, and the junction held 2 bases outside the gene matches. Here the CDR3 DNA reads TGTGCCAGCAGCTTGGACAGGGGGGGGAACACTGAAGCTTTCTTT. Protein product: CASSLDRGGNTEAFF.

The chain employs TRBV18 and TRBJ1-2; 11 positions agree with TRBD1. The germline V gene encodes CDR1 KGHSH and CDR2 LQKENI. CDR3 length: 16 amino acids. The trim removed 0 bases at V and 6 bases at J, leaving 6 bases unmatched. The CDR3 protein is CASSPPWTGGMDGYTF. The CDR3 DNA follows: TGTGCCAGCTCACCACCGTGGACAGGGGGCATGGATGGCTACACCTTC.

The CDR3 here is CASSEGEGGSQPQHF. The CDR3 nucleotides are TGTGCCAGCAGTGAGGGGGAGGGGGGATCTCAGCCCCAGCATTTT. The gene calls are TRBV2 and TRBJ1-5; D perhaps matches TRBD1 (6 bases). Germline V gene data show CDR1 as SNHLY and CDR2 as FYNNEI. V lost 3 bases to trimming and J lost 6 bases, with 15 bases between them. CDR3 length: 15 amino acids.

V and J are TRBV10-1 and TRBJ2-3, with D possibly TRBD1 on 5 matching bases. Looked up from germline, CDR1 is WNHNN and CDR2 is SYGVQD (reference sequence). The CDR3 is made up of 15 amino acids. V lost 0 bases and J lost 2, with 9 bases in between. CDR3 sequence (DNA): TGCGCCAGCAGTGAGTCGGGGCCCCCCACAGATACGCAGTATTTT. As protein: CASSESGPPTDTQYF.

The J gene is TRBJ1-2, the V gene TRBV6-5, with TRBD1 matching over 7 bases. The V segment lost 8 bases and the J segment 7 bases; nucleotides outside the gene matches: 16. The length of the CDR3 is 15 residues. Germline lookup yields CDR1 MNHEY and CDR2 SVGAGI. The DNA of the CDR3 is TGTGCCAGCGGAAACGGACAGGCCGACGTTCGTGGCTACACCTTC. It codes for CASGNGQADVRGYTF.

The V call is TRBV5-5, the J call TRBJ2-1; no firm D call. There are 11 residues in the CDR3. Between the trimmed V and J ends, which lost 2 bases and 7 bases, there was a span of 4 bases. Germline V CDR1 and CDR2: SGHKS, YYEKEE (reference sequence). DNA of the CDR3: TGTGCCAGCAGCTTATTAAATGAGCAGTTCTTC. It specifies CASSLLNEQFF.